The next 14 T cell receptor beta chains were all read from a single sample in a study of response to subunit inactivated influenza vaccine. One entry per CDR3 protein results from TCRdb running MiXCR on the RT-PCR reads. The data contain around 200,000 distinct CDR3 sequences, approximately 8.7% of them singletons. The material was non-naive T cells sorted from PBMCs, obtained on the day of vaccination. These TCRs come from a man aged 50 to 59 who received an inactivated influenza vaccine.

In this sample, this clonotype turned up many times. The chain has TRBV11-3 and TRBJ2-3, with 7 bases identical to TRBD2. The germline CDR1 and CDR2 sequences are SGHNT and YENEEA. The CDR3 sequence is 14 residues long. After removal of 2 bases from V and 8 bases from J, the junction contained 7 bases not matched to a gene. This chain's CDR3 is CASSLLGLTSTQYF. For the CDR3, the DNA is TGTGCCAGCAGCTTATTGGGACTAACCTCTACGCAGTATTTT.

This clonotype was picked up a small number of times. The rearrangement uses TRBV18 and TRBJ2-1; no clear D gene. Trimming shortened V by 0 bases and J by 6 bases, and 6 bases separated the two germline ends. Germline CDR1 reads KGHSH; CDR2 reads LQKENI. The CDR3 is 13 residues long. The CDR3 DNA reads TGTGCCAGCTCACCACCCAGTACCAATGAGCAGTTCTTC. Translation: CASSPPSTNEQFF.

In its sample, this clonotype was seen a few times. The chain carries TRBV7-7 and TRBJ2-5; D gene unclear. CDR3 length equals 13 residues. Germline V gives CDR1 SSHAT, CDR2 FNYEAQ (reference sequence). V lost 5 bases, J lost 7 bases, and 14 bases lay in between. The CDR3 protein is CASSRRSAGTQYF. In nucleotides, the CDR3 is TGTGCCAGCAGCCGTCGCAGCGCCGGGACCCAGTACTTC.

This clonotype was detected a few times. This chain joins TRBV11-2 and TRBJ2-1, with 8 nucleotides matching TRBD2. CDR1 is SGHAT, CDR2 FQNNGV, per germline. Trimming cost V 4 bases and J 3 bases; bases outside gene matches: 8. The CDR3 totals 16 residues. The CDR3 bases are TGTGCCAGCAGCTCCCTGGGTAGCGGGAACTACAATGAGCAGTTCTTC. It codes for CASSSLGSGNYNEQFF.

The CDR3 DNA sequence: TGTGCCAGCAGTTACTGGATTTTCGATACGCAGTATTTT. This gives the protein CASSYWIFDTQYF. V is TRBV6-2 or TRBV6-3 and J is TRBJ2-3, with D uncertain. The CDR3 contains 13 residues. V was pared by 1 base and J by 6 bases, with 8 bases between. Germline V gene sequence: CDR1 MNHEY, CDR2 SVGEGT.

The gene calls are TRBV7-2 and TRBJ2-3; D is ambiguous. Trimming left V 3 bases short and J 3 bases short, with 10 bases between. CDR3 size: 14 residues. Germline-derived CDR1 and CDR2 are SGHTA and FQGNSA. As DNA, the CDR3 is TGTGCCAGCAGCTTGGGGATGGGGACAGATACGCAGTATTTT. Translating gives CASSLGMGTDTQYF.

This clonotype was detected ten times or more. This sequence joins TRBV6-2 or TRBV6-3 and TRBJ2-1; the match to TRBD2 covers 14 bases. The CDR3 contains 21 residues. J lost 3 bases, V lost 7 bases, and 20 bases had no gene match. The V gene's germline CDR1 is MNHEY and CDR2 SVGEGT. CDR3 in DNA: TGTGCCAGCACCGGGACTAGCGGGAGAAAGGCACTACAGAGGTACTACAATGAGCAGTTCTTC. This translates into CASTGTSGRKALQRYYNEQFF.

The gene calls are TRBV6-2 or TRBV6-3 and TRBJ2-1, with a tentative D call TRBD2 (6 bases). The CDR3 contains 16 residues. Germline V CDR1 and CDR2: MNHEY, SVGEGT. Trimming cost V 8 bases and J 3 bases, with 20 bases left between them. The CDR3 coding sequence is TGTGCCAGCCTTCCTACGCGGCGGGGCTTCTACAATGAGCAGTTCTTC. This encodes CASLPTRRGFYNEQFF.

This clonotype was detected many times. This CDR3 is CASSLVGRGDYEQYF. The CDR3 nucleotides read TGTGCCAGCAGCTTAGTGGGCAGGGGGGACTACGAGCAGTACTTC. The chain couples TRBV7-9 to TRBJ2-7; D is perhaps TRBD1 (7 bases). CDR3 length equals 15 residues. V was cut by 1 base and J by 3 bases, with 13 bases left in between. CDR1 SEHNR and CDR2 FQNEAQ come from the germline V gene (reference sequence).

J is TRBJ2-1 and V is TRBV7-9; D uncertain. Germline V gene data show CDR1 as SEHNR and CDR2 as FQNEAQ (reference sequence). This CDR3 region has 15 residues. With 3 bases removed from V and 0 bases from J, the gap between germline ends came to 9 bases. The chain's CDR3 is CASSFERSSYNEQFF. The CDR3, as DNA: TGTGCCAGCAGCTTTGAACGGAGCTCCTACAATGAGCAGTTCTTC.

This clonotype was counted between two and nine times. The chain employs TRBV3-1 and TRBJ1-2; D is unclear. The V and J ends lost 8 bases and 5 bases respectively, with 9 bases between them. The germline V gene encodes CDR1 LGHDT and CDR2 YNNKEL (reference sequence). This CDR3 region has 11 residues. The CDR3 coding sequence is TGTGCCAGCCGAGGGAATTATGGCTACACCTTC. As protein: CASRGNYGYTF.

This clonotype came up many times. CDR3 sequence (DNA): TGTGCCGGGCTAGGTATGACCTTGAATGAGCAGTTCTTC. Translating gives CAGLGMTLNEQFF. This sequence joins TRBV5-7 and TRBJ2-1; D not certain. TRBV5-7 carries the ORF label, with uncertain function. V was cut by 10 bases and J by 7 bases, with 18 bases left in between. The CDR3 is made up of 13 amino acids.

In nucleotides, the CDR3 is TGTGCCAGCAGTCCGCGGACTAGCGGGAGCGTCGAGCAGTACTTC. Translating gives CASSPRTSGSVEQYF. The chain uses TRBV27 and TRBJ2-7; 13 nucleotides line up with TRBD2. The CDR3 is made up of 15 amino acids. From germline, CDR1 is MNHEY and CDR2 SMNVEV (reference sequence). After removal of 5 bases from V and 6 bases from J, the junction contained 7 bases not matched to a gene.

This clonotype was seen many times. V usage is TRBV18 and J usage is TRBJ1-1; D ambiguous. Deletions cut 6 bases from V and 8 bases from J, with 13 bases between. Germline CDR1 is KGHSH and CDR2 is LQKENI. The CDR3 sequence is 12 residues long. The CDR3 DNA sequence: TGTGCCAGCTCCCCTGGCCCGGTGGAAGCTTTCTTT. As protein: CASSPGPVEAFF.